Reported below is one T cell receptor beta chain. The antigen remains undetermined. This entry belongs to a study of blood T cells in healthy people across ages. Regarding the study as a whole: Older age went with lower TCR beta diversity per million T cells, in a roughly linear way. Without sorted subsets, naive and antigen-experienced compartments could not be conclusively compared.

CDR3 length equals 16 residues. Trimming took off 4 bases at V and 7 bases at J, with 24 bases between the two ends. Germline assignment: CDR1 SGHRS and CDR2 YFSETQ. The authors ran a second PCR of about 7 to 12 cycles using a sample-barcoded 5' primer and a J-beta primer mix. TCRdb reanalysed the 5' RACE reads using MiXCR and keeps one entry per CDR3 protein. Counted here are 1,300,000 or so distinct CDR3 sequences, 55% to 75% occurring once; the ten biggest clones make up more than 6%. Material: blood. The sequence derives from a man aged 18-30 years in good health. V and J are TRBV5-1 and TRBJ2-7; D is unresolved. CDR3 DNA sequence: TGCGCCAGCAGCCAGTTTGGCGGCGTAACCTACAATGAGCAGTACTTC. Its translation is CASSQFGGVTYNEQYF.